The rows below give T cell receptor beta chains drawn from one sample of a study of blood T cell repertoires in COVID-19. Sequencing was performed with immunoSEQ multiplex PCR; in TCRdb, only in-frame clones are kept and a portion is missing. The sample has 130,000 to 150,000 clones; over 65% are singletons. What was sequenced was peripheral blood. These receptors were collected from a human donor in a cohort sampled during active COVID-19. CDR3s include the opening cysteine and the closing phenylalanine or tryptophan. D genes are given only for firm matches. Clone size is given for some rows only: seen once, a few or many times, or a class if the clone is expanded.

V	D	size	J	DNA	CDR3
TRBV13	-	few	TRBJ2-7	TGTGCCAGCAGCATCGAAACCTCAGGTTTTTACGAGCAGTACTTC	CASSIETSGFYEQYF
TRBV6-6	-	few	TRBJ1-6	TGTGCCAGCAGTCCACGGCGGGGGGACCTTCTTAATTCACCCCTCCACTTT	CASSPRRGDLLNSPLHF
TRBV5-1	TRBD1	few	TRBJ2-7	TGCGCCAGCAGCGGACCCGGGACAGGGGTCGGAGAGCAGTACTTC	CASSGPGTGVGEQYF
TRBV6-1	TRBD2	-	TRBJ2-1	TGTGCCAGCAGTGAAAATGGGGGGGTCTATAATGAGCAGTTCTTC	CASSENGGVYNEQFF
TRBV5-1	-	-	TRBJ2-3	TGCGCCAGCAGCTTGGTACAGGGCAACACAGATACGCAGTATTTT	CASSLVQGNTDTQYF
TRBV6-5	-	-	TRBJ1-2	TGTGCCAGCACCCGGGGGTGGGGCTACACCTTC	CASTRGWGYTF
TRBV5-1	TRBD2	-	TRBJ2-5	TGCGCCAGCAGCGTCCGGGGGGGCCGAGAGACCCAGTACTTC	CASSVRGGRETQYF
TRBV5-1	TRBD2	few	TRBJ2-7	TGCGCCAGCAGGACTAGCGGGGCGGACGAGCAGTACTTC	CASRTSGADEQYF
TRBV7-9	-	once	TRBJ1-3	TGTGCCAGCAGCCCGTCCGACACCATATATTTT	CASSPSDTIYF
TRBV5-6	TRBD2	-	TRBJ2-5	TGTGCCAGCAGCTTGGCGACTAGCGGGAGCATAGAGACCCAGTACTTC	CASSLATSGSIETQYF
TRBV19	TRBD1	-	TRBJ1-5	TGTGCCAGCAAGACAGGGGCAGCAAGCAATCAGCCCCAGCATTTT	CASKTGAASNQPQHF
TRBV28	TRBD1	-	TRBJ2-2	TGTGCCAGCAGTTTTGGGACAGAGATCGCCGGGGAGCTGTTTTTT	CASSFGTEIAGELFF
TRBV28	TRBD1	-	TRBJ1-5	TGTGCCAGCAGTCAACAGGCGAAGGGGGCGCGGGGCAATCAGCCCCAGCATTTT	CASSQQAKGARGNQPQHF
TRBV2	-	once	TRBJ1-2	TGTGCCAGCAGTGAAGGGTTGACGACATTCTATGGCTACACCTTC	CASSEGLTTFYGYTF
TRBV19	-	-	TRBJ2-5	TGTGCCAGTAGATCCGGGGAGACCCAGTACTTC	CASRSGETQYF
TRBV18	-	-	TRBJ2-5	TGTGCCAGCTCACCAAAGACACAGAACCAAGAGACCCAGTACTTC	CASSPKTQNQETQYF
TRBV3-1/TRBV3-2	-	-	TRBJ2-3	TGTGCCAGCAGCCAATCATACGAGGCCGCAGATACGCAGTATTTT	CASSQSYEAADTQYF
TRBV9	TRBD2	-	TRBJ2-5	TGTGCCAGCAGCAAAAGGACTAGCGGGAGCGGAGAGACCCAGTACTTC	CASSKRTSGSGETQYF
TRBV5-4	TRBD2	-	TRBJ2-2	TGTGCCAGCAGACCTGGGACTAGCGGGAGGAACACCGGGGAGCTGTTTTTT	CASRPGTSGRNTGELFF
TRBV5-6	TRBD1	medium-sized	TRBJ1-1	TGTGCCAGCAGCCCAACAGGGGGCGTGGGCACTGAAGCTTTCTTT	CASSPTGGVGTEAFF
TRBV25-1	-	-	TRBJ1-2	TGTGCCAGCACCGGGAGGGGTGACTATGGCTACACCTTC	CASTGRGDYGYTF
TRBV19	TRBD2	-	TRBJ2-1	TGTGCCAGTAGTATAATGAGCGGGAGTAGCGTGAATGAGCAGTTCTTC	CASSIMSGSSVNEQFF
TRBV5-1	TRBD1	-	TRBJ2-2	TGCGCCAGCAGTGGGGACAGACGCACCGGGGAGCTGTTTTTT	CASSGDRRTGELFF
TRBV7-2	TRBD2	once	TRBJ2-1	TGTGCCAGCAGCACAAATAGCGGGGGAATCAATGAGCAGTTCTTC	CASSTNSGGINEQFF
TRBV2	TRBD1	-	TRBJ1-4	TGTGCCAGCGGTAACGGGACAGCTAATGAAAAACTGTTTTTT	CASGNGTANEKLFF
TRBV24-1	-	-	TRBJ2-2	TGTGCCACCGCCGCTAGGGGTGGGACCGGGGAGCTGTTTTTT	CATAARGGTGELFF
TRBV19	TRBD1	few	TRBJ1-5	TGTGCCAGTAGGGAGAGACAGGGGTTTAGCAATCAGCCCCAGCATTTT	CASRERQGFSNQPQHF
TRBV4-2	-	-	TRBJ2-7	TGTGCCAGCAGCCAAGCAGGGTACGAGCAGTACTTC	CASSQAGYEQYF
TRBV11-2	-	-	TRBJ1-1	TGTGCCAGCAGCCCCTCTTTCAACACGAACACTGAAGCTTTCTTT	CASSPSFNTNTEAFF
TRBV2	TRBD2	few	TRBJ2-2	TGTGCCAGCAGTGAGGACGGGGGGGCGGACACCGGGGAGCTGTTTTTT	CASSEDGGADTGELFF
TRBV5-4	TRBD1	-	TRBJ2-1	TGTGCCAGCAGCACCAGGGGGACGTCGGGCAATGAGCAGTTCTTC	CASSTRGTSGNEQFF